This T cell receptor beta chain emerged from a study of CD8 T cells in ankylosing spondylitis. TCRdb recomputed calls from the 5' RACE reads with MiXCR, one row per CDR3 protein. The repertoire holds about 30,000 distinct CDR3 sequences, 12% to 15% seen once, with about 40% in the top ten. The sample holds a few counts of this clonotype. V was trimmed by 4 bases and J by 7 bases, leaving 7 bases between them. The CDR3 totals 12 residues. The germline gives CDR1 MDHEN, CDR2 SYDVKM. This rearrangement joins TRBV28 to TRBJ1-4; no firm D call. Sequencing was done on a sample of blood. The TCR sequence derives from a male donor with ankylosing spondylitis or in good health (not recorded which). The CDR3 protein is CASSSPGEKLFF. CDR3 bases: TGTGCCAGCAGTTCACCGGGTGAAAAACTGTTTTTT.